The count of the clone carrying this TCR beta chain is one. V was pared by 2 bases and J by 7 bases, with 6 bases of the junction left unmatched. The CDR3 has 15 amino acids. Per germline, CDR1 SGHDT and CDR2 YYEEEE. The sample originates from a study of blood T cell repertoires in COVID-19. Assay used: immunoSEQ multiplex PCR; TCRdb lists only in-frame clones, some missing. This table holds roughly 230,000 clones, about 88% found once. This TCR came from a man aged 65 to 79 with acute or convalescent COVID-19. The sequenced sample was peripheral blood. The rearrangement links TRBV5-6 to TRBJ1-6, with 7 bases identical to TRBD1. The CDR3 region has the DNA TGTGCCAGCAGCTTAGCGACAGGGAGGAATTCACCCCTCCACTTT. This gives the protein CASSLATGRNSPLHF.